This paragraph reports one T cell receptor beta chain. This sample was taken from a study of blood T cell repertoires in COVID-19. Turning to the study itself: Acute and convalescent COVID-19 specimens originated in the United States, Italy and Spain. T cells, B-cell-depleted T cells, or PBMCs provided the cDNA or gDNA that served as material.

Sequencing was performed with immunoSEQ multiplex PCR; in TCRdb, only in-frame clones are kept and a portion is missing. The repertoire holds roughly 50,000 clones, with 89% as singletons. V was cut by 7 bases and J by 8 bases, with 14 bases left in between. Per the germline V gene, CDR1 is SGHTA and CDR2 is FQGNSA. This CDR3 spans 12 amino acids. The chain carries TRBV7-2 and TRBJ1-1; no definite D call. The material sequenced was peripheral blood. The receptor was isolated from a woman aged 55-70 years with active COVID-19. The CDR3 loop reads CASTLSGSEAFF. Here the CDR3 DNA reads TGTGCCAGCACCCTCTCGGGAAGCGAAGCTTTCTTT.